Described below is a single T cell receptor beta chain sequence and its context. This CDR3 is 13 amino acids long. Germline V gives CDR1 SNHLY, CDR2 FYNNEI. V was cut by 7 bases and J by 3 bases, with 13 bases left in between. Original processing notes: Reference gene primer amplification in the assay estimated nucleated cell counts. This table comes from immunoSEQ multiplex PCR, and its TCRdb copy is limited to in-frame clones, with some not included. V, J and clone size derive from that table, while D and trimming were established from the DNA sequence. This repertoire shows about 260,000 clones, just under 90% found once; its top ten account for 3% to 4.5%. These data belong to a study of blood T cell repertoires in COVID-19. Study in general: Acute and convalescent COVID-19 samples came from the United States, Italy and Spain. Sample material is recorded as cDNA or gDNA derived from T cells, B-cell-depleted T cells, or PBMCs.

This chain links TRBV2 with TRBJ2-7; TRBD2 is a possible D gene (5 bases). This TCR was recovered from a woman between 40 and 50 years old with acute or convalescent COVID-19. Sequences were obtained from peripheral blood. CDR3 nucleotide sequence: TGTGCCAGCACCGAGGGTACCGGCTACGAGCAGTACGTC. This translates into CASTEGTGYEQYV.